Sequencing of this T cell receptor beta chain was carried out in a study of T-cell memory formation after mild COVID-19. Study as a whole: For the most part, TCR clusters were specific to one donor. General observations from the study: Later expanders leaned CD4+, whereas clones that contracted between day 15 and 85 were balanced CD4/CD8. Some SARS-CoV-2-responding clones were already detected in memory before infection. Most CD4+ clones that shrank were in CM and EM, while CD8+ ones turned up in EMRA.

Trimming removed 2 bases at V and 4 bases at J, with 16 bases between. Per the germline V gene, CDR1 is SGHRS and CDR2 is YFSETQ. This CDR3 region has 16 residues. TCRdb passed the 5' RACE reads through MiXCR, listing each CDR3 protein once. The table records some 450,000 distinct CDR3 sequences, under 20% of them present only once. To note about this clonotype: As yet, its antigen is unknown.

The chain carries TRBV5-1 and TRBJ2-1, with D possibly TRBD2 on 5 matching bases. The sequenced sample consisted of PBMCs or a T cell subset sorted from them (not recorded which). The receptor's source is a man between 18 and 35 years old who had mild COVID-19 (a few samples of this study predate the infection). Cell type and time point are not known. CDR3 amino acids: CASSFSWSGLYNEQFF. As DNA, the CDR3 is TGCGCCAGCAGCTTCAGTTGGAGCGGCCTATACAATGAGCAGTTCTTC. The variable domain in full, completed from reference TRBV5-1 and TRBJ2-1, reads KAGVTQTPRYLIKTRGQQVTLSCSPISGHRSVSWYQQTPGQGLQFLFEYFSETQRNKGNFPGRFSGRQFSNSRSEMNVSTLELGDSALYLCASSFSWSGLYNEQFFGPGTRLTVL.